These 14 T cell receptor beta chains came from one sample sequenced in a study of T cells in Graves' hyperthyroidism and ophthalmopathy. TCR beta CDR3 regions were amplified from RNA. The TCR CDR3 was amplified in a first-round RT-PCR using the HTBI primer set. Via MiXCR, TCRdb re-called the multiplex PCR reads, giving one row per CDR3 protein. The sample includes hundreds of thousands of distinct CDR3 sequences, about 18% seen only once; the top ten take roughly 50%. Sequencing input: blood. The receptors come from a woman between 55 and 75 years old with Graves' ophthalmopathy.

This clonotype came up many times. The chain recombines TRBV2 with TRBJ2-3; D is possibly TRBD2 (5 bases). The CDR3 has 11 residues. V was clipped by 6 bases and J by 8 bases, with 9 bases between them. Germline values: CDR1 SNHLY, CDR2 FYNNEI. Here the CDR3 reads CASRLVVTQYF. The DNA for the CDR3 is TGTGCCAGCAGACTAGTAGTTACGCAGTATTTT.

In this sample, this clonotype turned up many times. The genes are TRBV6-5 and TRBJ2-3, with D unclear. The germline gives CDR1 MNHEY, CDR2 SVGAGI. The CDR3 spans 16 residues. The V end lost 2 bases, the J end lost 0 bases, and 12 bases lay between the germline ends. The CDR3, as DNA: TGTGCCAGCAGTTACGTTGGCGGAACTAGCACAGATACGCAGTATTTT. Protein sequence: CASSYVGGTSTDTQYF.

This rearrangement joins TRBV11-2 to TRBJ2-7; TRBD2 matches at 11 bases. CDR1 and CDR2 from the germline V gene are SGHAT and FQNNGV. The CDR3 loop spans 17 amino acids. The junction had 12 bases not matched to a gene; V was cut back by 5 bases and J by 3 bases. The CDR3 here is CASSQEIGTSGSYEQYF. The CDR3, as DNA: TGTGCCAGCAGCCAAGAGATTGGCACTAGCGGGAGCTACGAGCAGTACTTC.

This clonotype was seen many times. This chain uses TRBV5-1 with TRBJ2-3; D unresolved. Germline V lookup: CDR1 SGHRS, CDR2 YFSETQ. The CDR3 is 13 residues long. Trimming pared 1 base from V and 5 bases from J, leaving 8 bases between. CDR3 sequence: CASSLSPKDTQYF. The DNA of the CDR3 is TGCGCCAGCAGCTTGAGTCCGAAAGATACGCAGTATTTT.

This clonotype occurred many times. This chain joins TRBV27 and TRBJ1-2; 8 positions agree with TRBD1. With 3 bases clipped from V and 1 base from J, the junction kept 7 bases outside the gene matches. CDR1 MNHEY and CDR2 SMNVEV come from the germline V gene (reference sequence). This CDR3 spans 16 amino acids. In nucleotides, the CDR3 is TGTGCCAGCAGTTTCGGATACGGACAGGGTAACTATGGCTACACCTTC. Residues: CASSFGYGQGNYGYTF.

Comment on this clonotype: A much larger clone lies a single base off, so this may be a read error. The V and J genes are TRBV11-2 and TRBJ2-2; D is perhaps TRBD2 (6 bases). The germline V gene encodes CDR1 SGHAT and CDR2 FQNNGV. The CDR3 is 13 residues long. CDR3 sequence reads: CAIWAGSTGELSF. The DNA for the CDR3 is TGTGCCATTTGGGCGGGGTCCACCGGGGAGCTGTCTTTT.

This clonotype was seen only a few times. The CDR3 DNA is TGTGCCAGCAGTTACCGTTCGCCGGGCACAGATACGCAGTATTTT. It encodes CASSYRSPGTDTQYF. This chain connects TRBV6-2 or TRBV6-3 to TRBJ2-3, with D uncertain. Germline V gene data show CDR1 as MNHEY and CDR2 as SVGEGT. V dropped 2 bases and J dropped 1 base, with 10 bases sitting between them. This CDR3 contains 15 residues.

This clonotype was observed at least ten times. V usage is TRBV9 and J usage is TRBJ1-1; 9 bases are a match to TRBD1. V was clipped by 3 bases and J by 4 bases; unmatched bases: 4. Looked up from germline, CDR1 is SGDLS and CDR2 is YYNGEE. The CDR3 covers 14 residues. CDR3 in amino acids: CASSAGTGFTEAFF. In DNA, the CDR3 is TGTGCCAGCAGCGCCGGGACAGGGTTCACTGAAGCTTTCTTT.

This clonotype has just a few counts. CDR3 DNA: TGTGCCAGTAGATCCTTTGGTTCCACTGAAGCTTTCTTT. Encoded protein: CASRSFGSTEAFF. The chain is built from TRBV19 and TRBJ1-1, with D unclear. V was cut by 6 bases and J by 4 bases, with 12 bases left in between. Germline V gives CDR1 LNHDA, CDR2 SQIVND (reference sequence). The CDR3 contains 13 residues.

In its sample, this clonotype was seen many times. The V gene is TRBV30, the J gene TRBJ2-7, with 7 bases matching TRBD2. The CDR3 runs to 13 residues. Germline V gene sequence: CDR1 GTSNPN, CDR2 SVGIG (reference sequence). Trimming took 5 bases from V and 6 from J; bases not matched to a gene: 10. The CDR3 nucleotides are TGTGCCTGGTCTGAGGGAGGGCCGTTCGAGCAGTACTTC. Amino acid sequence: CAWSEGGPFEQYF.

This clonotype was counted at least ten times. The rearrangement uses TRBV6-1 and TRBJ1-6; the match to TRBD1 covers 10 bases. V lost 7 bases and J lost 0; bases outside the gene matches: 3. The CDR3 is made up of 16 amino acids. CDR1 is MNHNS and CDR2 is SASEGT in the germline V gene. In DNA, the CDR3 is TGTGCCAGCACCGGGACAGGGGACTCCTATAATTCACCCCTCCACTTT. The encoded protein is CASTGTGDSYNSPLHF.

This clonotype came up a few times. This sequence joins TRBV11-2 and TRBJ2-5; D might be TRBD1 or TRBD2, each matching 5 bases. This CDR3 is built from 15 residues. Germline CDR1 SGHAT, CDR2 FQNNGV. V was trimmed by 3 bases and J by 7 bases, leaving 18 bases between them. This CDR3 reads CASSFDSSSFVTQYF. Here the CDR3 DNA reads TGTGCCAGCAGCTTTGACAGTTCTAGCTTCGTGACCCAGTACTTC. The full variable domain, rest sourced from reference TRBV11-2 and TRBJ2-5, is EAGVAQSPRYKIIEKRQSVAFWCNPISGHATLYWYQQILGQGPKLLIQFQNNGVVDDSQLPKDRFSAERLKGVDSTLKIQPAKLEDSAVYLCASSFDSSSFVTQYFGPGTRLLVL.

The chain joins TRBV7-2 to TRBJ2-3; 9 nucleotides match TRBD1. The CDR3 is 15 residues long. J was trimmed by 5 bases and V by 0 bases; bases with no gene match: 3. Germline V CDR1 and CDR2: SGHTA, FQGNSA. Here the CDR3 DNA reads TGTGCCAGCAGCTTAGCCGGGACAGGGAGAGATACGCAGTATTTT. Encoded protein: CASSLAGTGRDTQYF. Full variable domain (remainder filled in from reference TRBV7-2 and TRBJ2-3): GAGVSQSPSNKVTEKGKDVELRCDPISGHTALYWYRQSLGQGLEFLIYFQGNSAPDKSGLPSDRFSAERTGGSVSTLTIQRTQQEDSAVYLCASSLAGTGRDTQYFGPGTRLTVL.

This clonotype was detected ten times or more. The chain couples TRBV6-6 to TRBJ1-6, with TRBD1 identical over 7 bases. Germline-derived CDR1 and CDR2 are MNHNY and SVGAGI (reference sequence). The CDR3 sequence is 15 residues long. The ends lost 0 bases at V and 9 bases at J; junction bases unmatched: 5. CDR3 DNA: TGTGCCAGCAGTTACTCTTGGGACAGATTTTCACCCCTCCACTTT. Its protein is CASSYSWDRFSPLHF.